This is a list of T cell receptor beta chains from one sample in a study of cytomegalovirus exposure and HLA in healthy donors. Sequenced by immunoSEQ multiplex PCR; TCRdb stores in-frame clones only, minus some. The sample lists some 200,000 clones, approximately 88% seen once, with over 2% in the top ten. The sequenced material came from PBMCs. These receptors all stem from a woman aged 50 to 60 in good health and CMV-seropositive. Each CDR3 is given with its conserved first and last residue. The D gene is left open where the match is weak. The size field is filled for only some rows; it gives once, few, many or a size class.

J,V,size,D,CDR3,DNA
TRBJ2-3,TRBV9,.,TRBD2,CASRPRGGSGSTDTQYF,TGTGCCAGCAGACCCCGGGGGGGTAGCGGCAGCACAGATACGCAGTATTTT
TRBJ2-3,TRBV2,.,TRBD2,CATSRERGTDTQYF,TGTGCCACCAGTCGGGAGCGGGGGACAGATACGCAGTATTTT
TRBJ1-4,TRBV5-1,.,TRBD1,CASSPRTGTVNEKLFF,TGCGCCAGCAGCCCCCGGACCGGGACAGTTAATGAAAAACTGTTTTTT
TRBJ1-2,TRBV5-1,.,TRBD1,CASAKTTGNPGYTF,TGCGCCAGCGCCAAAACGACAGGGAATCCTGGCTACACCTTC
TRBJ1-5,TRBV2,.,.,CASSEGQGFKGNQPQHF,TGTGCCAGCAGTGAAGGCCAGGGGTTTAAGGGCAATCAGCCCCAGCATTTT
TRBJ1-6,TRBV5-1,.,.,CASSLATGSPLHF,TGCGCCAGCAGCTTGGCTACGGGTTCACCCCTCCACTTT
TRBJ2-5,TRBV29-1,.,TRBD2,CSVEDPGLAGGLQETQYF,TGCAGCGTTGAAGACCCGGGACTAGCGGGGGGTCTCCAAGAGACCCAGTACTTC
TRBJ1-6,TRBV7-2,.,.,CASSLFGSSLHF,TGTGCCAGCAGCTTATTTGGCTCGTCCCTCCACTTT
TRBJ2-3,TRBV2,.,.,CASRALDRGDTQYF,TGTGCCAGCAGAGCCCTGGACCGGGGGGATACGCAGTATTTT
TRBJ1-5,TRBV5-6,few,.,CASSLAFGGNQPQHF,TGTGCCAGCAGCTTGGCATTCGGGGGCAATCAGCCCCAGCATTTT
TRBJ2-1,TRBV5-1,.,TRBD2,CASSLRAGGPVNEQFF,TGCGCCAGCAGCTTGAGGGCGGGGGGGCCGGTGAATGAGCAGTTCTTC
TRBJ2-3,TRBV10-1,.,TRBD1,CASAGGRGDTQYF,TGCGCCAGCGCAGGGGGTCGAGGAGATACGCAGTATTTT
TRBJ2-7,TRBV19,.,.,CASSMRGGEQYF,TGTGCCAGTAGTATGAGGGGAGGCGAGCAGTACTTC
TRBJ2-2,TRBV9,.,.,CASSPTGLNTGELFF,TGTGCCAGCAGCCCCACTGGACTCAACACCGGGGAGCTGTTTTTT
TRBJ2-5,TRBV29-1,once,TRBD1,CSVKSGTVIETQYF,TGCAGCGTTAAATCCGGGACAGTAATAGAGACCCAGTACTTC
TRBJ2-3,TRBV5-1,.,TRBD1,CASRIFGTGGSTDTQYF,TGCGCCAGCCGCATTTTTGGGACAGGGGGAAGCACAGATACGCAGTATTTT
TRBJ2-5,TRBV7-8,.,.,CASSSPAMSSYQETQYF,TGTGCCAGCAGCTCACCCGCAATGAGTTCTTACCAAGAGACCCAGTACTTC
TRBJ2-7,TRBV5-4,.,.,CASSLAAGGREQYF,TGTGCCAGCAGCTTGGCGGCAGGGGGGCGCGAGCAGTACTTC
TRBJ2-7,TRBV27,.,TRBD1,CASSPSDRVYEQYF,TGTGCCAGCAGTCCGTCGGACAGGGTTTACGAGCAGTACTTC
TRBJ1-2,TRBV28,.,.,CASSLNRVGYGYTF,TGTGCCAGCAGTTTAAACAGGGTGGGTTATGGCTACACCTTC
TRBJ2-7,TRBV5-4,.,.,CASSSPTEGNEQYF,TGTGCCAGCAGCTCTCCCACAGAAGGAAACGAGCAGTACTTC
TRBJ1-1,TRBV5-4,.,.,CASSPDFTEAFF,TGTGCCAGCAGCCCAGATTTTACTGAAGCTTTCTTT
TRBJ1-5,TRBV6-1,few,.,CATYDRRNQPQHF,TGTGCCACTTATGACAGACGCAATCAGCCCCAGCATTTT
TRBJ2-1,TRBV5-6,.,.,CASSFRTDSYNEQFF,TGTGCCAGCAGCTTTAGGACAGATTCCTACAATGAGCAGTTCTTC
TRBJ1-5,TRBV27,.,.,CAGMQVQGNQPQHF,TGTGCCGGCATGCAAGTTCAGGGCAATCAGCCCCAGCATTTT
TRBJ2-1,TRBV11-3,.,TRBD1,CASSPRTGEYNEQFF,TGTGCCAGCAGCCCACGGACAGGGGAATACAATGAGCAGTTCTTC
TRBJ1-2,TRBV28,.,TRBD1,CASRLGQGRYGYTF,TGTGCCAGCAGACTGGGACAGGGGAGGTATGGCTACACCTTC
TRBJ2-5,TRBV4-2,.,.,CASSSSAAGAGETQYF,TGTGCCAGCAGCTCCTCCGCCGCGGGGGCGGGGGAGACCCAGTACTTC
TRBJ2-5,TRBV21-1,few,.,CASSDRTGQETQYF,TGTGCCAGCAGCGACCGGACAGGCCAAGAGACCCAGTACTTC
TRBJ1-1,TRBV7-9,.,TRBD1,CASSNGTGALNTEAFF,TGTGCCAGCAGCAACGGGACAGGGGCTTTGAACACTGAAGCTTTCTTT
TRBJ1-1,TRBV9,.,.,CASSVGADMNTEAFF,TGTGCCAGCAGCGTAGGTGCAGACATGAACACTGAAGCTTTCTTT
TRBJ2-2,TRBV15,once,TRBD2,CATSRVVAGTTGELFF,TGTGCCACCAGCAGAGTAGTAGCGGGGACCACCGGGGAGCTGTTTTTT
TRBJ2-1,TRBV28,.,TRBD2,CASSLVAGGHEQFF,TGTGCCAGCAGCCTCGTAGCGGGGGGCCATGAGCAGTTCTTC
TRBJ2-7,TRBV27,.,TRBD1,CASSFTRDSYEQYF,TGTGCCAGCAGTTTTACTCGGGACAGTTACGAGCAGTACTTC
TRBJ2-2,TRBV6-5,.,TRBD1,CASSSITGGNTGELFF,TGTGCCAGCAGTTCGATCACAGGGGGCAACACCGGGGAGCTGTTTTTT
TRBJ2-7,TRBV13,once,.,CASSLGLSFYEQYF,TGTGCCAGCAGCTTAGGTCTTAGCTTCTACGAGCAGTACTTC
TRBJ1-3,TRBV6-1,.,.,CASSRGGNTIYF,TGTGCCAGCAGCCGGGGGGGAAACACCATATATTTT
TRBJ2-5,TRBV7-6,.,TRBD2,CASSSLSGGAGMDQYF,TGTGCCAGTAGCTCCCTTAGCGGGGGGGCGGGGATGGACCAGTACTTC
TRBJ1-2,TRBV4-2,.,.,CASSQVDGRGYTF,TGTGCCAGCAGCCAAGTGGACGGGAGAGGCTACACCTTC
TRBJ2-1,TRBV10-2,.,.,CASKLYGGEQFF,TGCGCCAGCAAACTATACGGCGGTGAGCAGTTCTTC
TRBJ2-2,TRBV10-1,.,.,CASPEATNTGELFF,TGCGCCAGCCCGGAGGCTACGAACACCGGGGAGCTGTTTTTT
TRBJ1-1,TRBV28,.,TRBD1,CASSSYSGTDEAFF,TGTGCCAGCAGTTCTTACTCCGGGACAGATGAAGCTTTCTTT
TRBJ2-3,TRBV27,.,.,CASSSVGGRTDTQYF,TGTGCCAGCAGTTCCGTGGGGGGACGCACAGATACGCAGTATTTT
TRBJ1-2,TRBV30,.,TRBD1,CAWSTTGTGTYGYTF,TGTGCCTGGAGTACGACCGGGACAGGGACCTATGGCTACACCTTC
TRBJ1-3,TRBV6-5,few,.,CASSYSGAGRNTIYF,TGTGCCAGCAGTTACTCAGGGGCAGGGAGGAACACCATATATTTT
TRBJ2-4,TRBV7-9,.,TRBD1,CASRLTTGSQNIQYF,TGTGCCAGCAGACTAACGACAGGGAGCCAAAACATTCAGTACTTC
TRBJ1-3,TRBV6-5,few,.,CASSYSTTGNTIYF,TGTGCCAGCAGTTACTCGACTACGGGAAACACCATATATTTT
TRBJ1-2,TRBV29-1,once,.,CSVDRGDGYTF,TGCAGCGTTGACAGGGGAGATGGCTACACCTTC
TRBJ1-1,TRBV6-4,.,.,CASSYSQGMYTEAFF,TGTGCCAGCAGTTACTCGCAGGGAATGTACACTGAAGCTTTCTTT
TRBJ2-3,TRBV27,.,TRBD2,CASSLLAGAQGFDTQYF,TGTGCCAGCAGTTTACTAGCGGGGGCTCAGGGCTTTGATACGCAGTATTTT
TRBJ1-2,TRBV4-3,.,TRBD1,CASSPEQGAQGYTF,TGCGCCAGCAGCCCGGAACAGGGGGCGCAGGGCTACACCTTC
TRBJ2-5,TRBV18,.,.,CASSPVPSAETQYF,TGTGCCAGCTCACCTGTCCCTAGTGCAGAGACCCAGTACTTC
TRBJ2-7,TRBV5-1,.,TRBD2,CASSLGTSGGAPRYF,TGCGCCAGCAGCCTCGGGACTAGCGGGGGGGCCCCTCGGTACTTC
TRBJ2-6,TRBV13,few,.,CASSPRRTGANVLTF,TGTGCCAGCAGCCCCCGGAGGACTGGGGCCAACGTCCTGACTTTC
TRBJ2-3,TRBV20-1,.,.,CSGGGDDTQYF,TGCAGTGGGGGCGGGGATGATACGCAGTATTTT